Presented here are 21 T cell receptor beta chains from one specimen sequenced in a study of control samples from healthy donors and cancer patients. Sequencing used immunoSEQ multiplex PCR; TCRdb keeps in-frame clones, though not all of them. The sample has some 130,000 clones, about 90% seen once. Sequencing was performed on blood. Receptor source: a woman in her 50s in good health.

The genes are TRBV7-6 and TRBJ2-7; D unclear. CDR3 length equals 14 residues. The V end was cut by 5 bases, the J end by 2 bases, with 13 bases between. Germline V CDR1 and CDR2: SGHVS, FNYEAQ. CDR3 nucleotide sequence: TGTGCCAGCAGCCCGCCCGAAAGCCCCTACGAGCAGTACTTC. Encoded protein: CASSPPESPYEQYF. Variable domain in full (rest from reference TRBV7-6 and TRBJ2-7): GAGVSQSPRYKVTKRGQDVALRCDPISGHVSLYWYRQALGQGPEFLTYFNYEAQQDKSGLPNDRFSAERPEGSISTLTIQRTEQRDSAMYRCASSPPESPYEQYFGPGTRLTVT.

On this clone: This sample also contains other DNA sequences that code for the same CDR3. The J gene is TRBJ2-5, the V gene TRBV11-3; perhaps TRBD2 as D (5 bases). Germline V CDR1 and CDR2: SGHNT, YENEEA. This CDR3 is 13 amino acids long. The V and J ends lost 3 bases and 5 bases respectively, with 10 bases between them. The CDR3 sequence: CASSLSGGETQYF. CDR3 nucleotide sequence: TGTGCCAGCAGCTTGAGCGGTGGGGAGACCCAGTACTTC. Full variable domain (outside the CDR3, taken from reference TRBV11-3 and TRBJ2-5): EAGVVQSPRYKIIEKKQPVAFWCNPISGHNTLYWYLQNLGQGPELLIRYENEEAVDDSQLPKDRFSAERLKGVDSTLKIQPAELGDSAVYLCASSLSGGETQYFGPGTRLLVL.

The V gene is TRBV19, the J gene TRBJ2-2, with a weak D call TRBD1 (6 bases). Germline CDR1 reads LNHDA; CDR2 reads SQIVND (reference sequence). The CDR3 is 12 amino acids. Trimming removed 9 bases from V and 6 bases from J, with 11 bases in between. The CDR3 reads CASSRGAGELFF. Written as DNA, the CDR3 is TGTGCCAGCTCCAGGGGAGCCGGGGAGCTGTTTTTT.

Remarks on this clone: At the DNA level, this CDR3 is encoded by other sequences in the same sample as well. This sequence joins TRBV18 and TRBJ2-3; a weak D match, TRBD2 (5 bases). Germline CDR1 KGHSH, CDR2 LQKENI. This CDR3 has 13 residues. The V and J ends lost 3 bases and 1 base respectively, with 5 bases between them. This CDR3 reads CASSPGGTDTQYF. The CDR3 DNA reads TGTGCCAGCTCACCCGGGGGCACAGATACGCAGTATTTT.

The rearrangement links TRBV2 to TRBJ2-3; D gene uncertain. In germline, CDR1 is SNHLY, CDR2 FYNNEI. V lost 4 bases and J lost 0, with 11 bases in between. The CDR3 has 15 amino acids. CDR3 protein: CASSGFADSTDTQYF. The CDR3 region has the DNA TGTGCCAGCAGTGGTTTTGCCGACAGCACAGATACGCAGTATTTT.

The CDR3 bases are TGTGCCAGCAGCCCACCCGACCGGGGTAATGCTGGCTACACCTTC. It encodes CASSPPDRGNAGYTF. The chain recombines TRBV5-6 with TRBJ1-2, with unresolved D. The CDR3 is 15 amino acids. The germline V gene has CDR1 SGHDT and CDR2 YYEEEE. The V end lost 4 bases, the J end lost 7 bases, and 20 bases lay between the germline ends.

This rearrangement joins TRBV19 to TRBJ1-1, with D tentatively TRBD1 (6 bases). The germline V gene encodes CDR1 LNHDA and CDR2 SQIVND (reference sequence). V was shortened by 3 bases and J by 5 bases, with 13 bases between the two germline ends. The CDR3 length is 14 residues. The CDR3 sequence: CASSMDTTGTEAFF. The DNA of the CDR3 is TGTGCCAGTAGTATGGACACAACAGGGACTGAAGCTTTCTTT.

In its sample, this clone was seen a few times. The chain carries TRBV5-3 and TRBJ1-5; TRBD1 might be the D (5 bases). TRBV5-3 is classed as an ORF, of uncertain function. V was clipped by 0 bases and J by 1 base, with 32 bases between them. This CDR3 has 23 amino acids. The CDR3 region is CARSLVGSRETSRGPTSNQPQHF. CDR3 bases: TGTGCCAGAAGCTTGGTAGGTTCCAGGGAGACCTCAAGGGGCCCGACCAGCAATCAGCCCCAGCATTTT.

The chain has TRBV6-5 and TRBJ1-1; D not certain. The germline CDR1 and CDR2 sequences are MNHEY and SVGAGI. Trimming left V 6 bases short and J 4 bases short, with 9 bases between. This CDR3 comprises 12 residues. The CDR3 reads CASSKILTEAFF. The CDR3 DNA sequence: TGTGCCAGCAGCAAAATTCTCACTGAAGCTTTCTTT.

The rearrangement joins TRBV5-1 to TRBJ2-2, with 11 bases matching TRBD2. CDR1 is SGHRS and CDR2 is YFSETQ in the germline V gene. There are 16 residues in the CDR3. Trimming took 4 bases from V and 3 from J; bases not matched to a gene: 5. DNA for the CDR3: TGCGCCAGCAGCCCAGATAGCGGGAGGGACACCGGGGAGCTGTTTTTT. Its translation is CASSPDSGRDTGELFF.

This clone has a single count. The chain employs TRBV6-5 and TRBJ1-1, with 8 bases aligning to TRBD1. The CDR3 has 14 residues. V was pared by 2 bases and J by 6 bases, with 5 bases of the junction left unmatched. The V gene's germline CDR1 is MNHEY and CDR2 SVGAGI. DNA for the CDR3: TGTGCCAGCAGTTACGGGACAGGCCTTCCTGAAGCTTTCTTT. This gives the protein CASSYGTGLPEAFF.

This clone was observed a single time. The chain has TRBV4-1 and TRBJ1-2; 7 bases line up with TRBD1. Germline V lookup: CDR1 MGHRA, CDR2 YSYEKL. With 0 bases clipped from V and 8 bases from J, the junction kept 9 bases outside the gene matches. The CDR3 has 15 amino acids. The CDR3 DNA is TGCGCCAGCAGCCAAGAGACGGGACAGTTGGAAGGCTACACCTTC. Protein product: CASSQETGQLEGYTF.

The V and J genes are TRBV3-1 (or the pseudogene TRBV3-2) and TRBJ1-1; D is possibly TRBD1 (5 bases). Trimming took off 2 bases at V and 3 bases at J, with 22 bases between the two ends. Germline-derived CDR1 and CDR2 are LGHDT and YNNKEL (reference sequence). The CDR3 is made up of 18 amino acids. CDR3 in amino acids: CASSQFGNTFRAHTEAFF. DNA of the CDR3: TGTGCCAGCAGCCAATTCGGCAACACCTTCAGGGCGCACACTGAAGCTTTCTTT.

The V and J genes are TRBV11-2 and TRBJ1-2; D ambiguous. The CDR3 extends over 13 amino acids. V lost 2 bases and J 7 bases, leaving 11 bases between the germline ends. Germline-derived CDR1 and CDR2 are SGHAT and FQNNGV. DNA of the CDR3: TGTGCCAGCAGCTTACCTCATTTAGCTGGCTACACCTTC. Translated, it gives CASSLPHLAGYTF.

This chain links TRBV29-1 with TRBJ1-1; 7 bases line up with TRBD1. This CDR3 contains 13 residues. CDR1 and CDR2 (germline): SQVTM, ANQGSEA. J was trimmed by 5 bases and V by 7 bases; bases with no gene match: 10. Here the CDR3 DNA reads TGCAGCGGGGGGACAGCCCAGGGGACTGAAGCTTTCTTT. It encodes CSGGTAQGTEAFF.

The table lists this clone with a few counts. The V gene is TRBV6-2 or TRBV6-3, the J gene TRBJ1-2, with 8 nucleotides matching TRBD1. The CDR3 is 17 amino acids. The germline V gene has CDR1 MNHEY and CDR2 SVGEGT. V was clipped by 5 bases and J by 3 bases; unmatched bases: 14. CDR3 nucleotides: TGTGCCAGCAGTCAAACCCCGGACAGGGCGTGGGACTATGGCTACACCTTC. Protein: CASSQTPDRAWDYGYTF.

This chain links TRBV2 with TRBJ1-3, with a tentative D call TRBD1 (5 bases). Germline V gene lookup returns CDR1 SNHLY and CDR2 FYNNEI. The CDR3 has 14 residues. With 6 bases removed from V and 4 bases from J, the gap between germline ends came to 13 bases. The CDR3 reads CASSDSLAGNTIYF. CDR3 sequence (DNA): TGTGCCAGCAGCGACAGCTTGGCAGGAAACACCATATATTTT.

Comment on this clone: At the DNA level, this CDR3 is encoded by other sequences in the same sample as well. This chain joins TRBV7-8 and TRBJ2-1; 10 bases fit TRBD2. The CDR3 is made up of 14 amino acids. CDR1 is SGHVS and CDR2 is FQNEAQ in the germline V gene. With 3 bases clipped from V and 7 bases from J, the junction kept 3 bases outside the gene matches. The CDR3 DNA sequence: TGTGCCAGCAGCTTTAGCGGGGGGCCGAATGAGCAGTTCTTC. Translated, it gives CASSFSGGPNEQFF. Full variable domain (rest looked up from reference TRBV7-8 and TRBJ2-1): GAGVSQSPRYKVAKRGQDVALRCDPISGHVSLFWYQQALGQGPEFLTYFQNEAQLDKSGLPSDRFFAERPEGSVSTLKIQRTQQEDSAVYLCASSFSGGPNEQFFGPGTRLTVL.

V is TRBV18 and J is TRBJ1-1, with TRBD1 matching over 8 bases. Trimming took 3 bases from V and 5 from J; bases not matched to a gene: 5. CDR1 and CDR2 (germline): KGHSH, LQKENI. The length of the CDR3 is 14 residues. CDR3 nucleotide sequence: TGTGCCAGCTCACCTGGCAGGGGGCGAACTGAAGCTTTCTTT. It is translated as CASSPGRGRTEAFF.

The V and J genes are TRBV27 and TRBJ1-2; D might be TRBD1 (6 bases). The germline CDR1 and CDR2 sequences are MNHEY and SMNVEV (reference sequence). V lost 5 bases and J lost 8, with 18 bases in between. The CDR3 runs to 14 residues. CDR3: CASSPAYRVGGYTF. The CDR3 DNA reads TGTGCCAGCAGTCCAGCCTACAGGGTTGGAGGCTACACCTTC.

This sequence joins TRBV29-1 and TRBJ1-2, with D maybe TRBD1 (6 bases). The length of the CDR3 is 15 residues. V dropped 6 bases and J dropped 0 bases, with 17 bases sitting between them. Germline loops: CDR1 SQVTM, CDR2 ANQGSEA. The CDR3 sequence: CSVAPKGGANYGYTF. CDR3 sequence (DNA): TGCAGCGTAGCTCCAAAGGGGGGAGCTAACTATGGCTACACCTTC.